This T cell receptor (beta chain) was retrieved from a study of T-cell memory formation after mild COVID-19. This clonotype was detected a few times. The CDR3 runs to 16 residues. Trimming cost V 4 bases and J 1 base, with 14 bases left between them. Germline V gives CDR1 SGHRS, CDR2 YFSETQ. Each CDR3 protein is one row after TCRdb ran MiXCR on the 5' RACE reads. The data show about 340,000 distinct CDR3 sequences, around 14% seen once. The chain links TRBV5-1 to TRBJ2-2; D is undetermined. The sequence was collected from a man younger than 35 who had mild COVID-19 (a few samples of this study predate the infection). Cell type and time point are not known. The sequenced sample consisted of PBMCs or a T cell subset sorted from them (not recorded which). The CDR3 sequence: CASSNLFSGNTGELFF. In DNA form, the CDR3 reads TGCGCCAGCAGCAACTTATTTTCAGGGAACACCGGGGAGCTGTTTTTT.